The rows below give T cell receptor beta chains drawn from one sample of a study of blood T cells in healthy people across ages. Via MiXCR, TCRdb re-called the 5' RACE reads, giving one row per CDR3 protein. The sample lists over 1,500,000 distinct CDR3 sequences, about 39% occurring once. The specimen sequenced was blood. The receptors shown here come from a human donor in good health. The CDR3 runs from the conserved cysteine through the conserved F or W. The D gene is left open where the match is weak.

cdr3_aa: CASSEFFRGKAYERYF
d_call: NA
v_call: TRBV25-1
j_call: TRBJ2-7

cdr3_aa: CSASPGTSGAYEQYF
d_call: TRBD2
v_call: TRBV20-1
j_call: TRBJ2-7

cdr3_aa: CASSPHGLGYEQYF
d_call: TRBD2
v_call: TRBV11-2
j_call: TRBJ2-7

cdr3_aa: CASMFFPEAFF
d_call: NA
v_call: TRBV6-5
j_call: TRBJ1-1

cdr3_aa: CASSPDWRKRANEQFF
d_call: NA
v_call: TRBV7-9
j_call: TRBJ2-1

cdr3_aa: CASSYLTSGVRRDTQYF
d_call: TRBD2
v_call: TRBV6-2/TRBV6-3
j_call: TRBJ2-3

cdr3_aa: CATSVIQVMNTEAFF
d_call: NA
v_call: TRBV24-1
j_call: TRBJ1-1

cdr3_aa: CSVVGGQTYGYTF
d_call: TRBD1
v_call: TRBV29-1
j_call: TRBJ1-2

cdr3_aa: CSARRDSWEQYF
d_call: NA
v_call: TRBV20-1
j_call: TRBJ2-5

cdr3_aa: CASSQDEGGKETQYF
d_call: TRBD2
v_call: TRBV4-1
j_call: TRBJ2-5

cdr3_aa: CASSLAGTGSAKAFF
d_call: TRBD1
v_call: TRBV7-9
j_call: TRBJ1-1

cdr3_aa: CSARGMVQETQYF
d_call: NA
v_call: TRBV20-1
j_call: TRBJ2-5

cdr3_aa: CASSPSTSGTGTQYF
d_call: NA
v_call: TRBV18
j_call: TRBJ2-3

cdr3_aa: CASSLRSPAEAFF
d_call: NA
v_call: TRBV7-2
j_call: TRBJ1-1

cdr3_aa: CASWRRTNTEAFF
d_call: NA
v_call: TRBV12-3/TRBV12-4
j_call: TRBJ1-1

cdr3_aa: CAIRTDRDSTDTQYF
d_call: NA
v_call: TRBV10-3
j_call: TRBJ2-3

cdr3_aa: CAISLGLAGANEQYF
d_call: TRBD2
v_call: TRBV6-2/TRBV6-3
j_call: NA

cdr3_aa: CSVVWGPRGTGTQYF
d_call: NA
v_call: TRBV29-1
j_call: NA

cdr3_aa: CSVDSQGITDNEQYF
d_call: NA
v_call: TRBV29-1
j_call: TRBJ2-4

cdr3_aa: CASSQGSSHGYTF
d_call: NA
v_call: TRBV6-6
j_call: TRBJ1-2

cdr3_aa: CSARGDQETQYF
d_call: NA
v_call: TRBV20-1
j_call: TRBJ2-5

cdr3_aa: CSAAGVAKNIQYF
d_call: TRBD2
v_call: TRBV20-1
j_call: TRBJ2-4

cdr3_aa: CASSLMKRGGLGNEQFF
d_call: TRBD2
v_call: TRBV7-2
j_call: TRBJ2-1

cdr3_aa: CSANRAGLSEKLFF
d_call: NA
v_call: TRBV20-1
j_call: TRBJ1-4

cdr3_aa: CASTSRVTNTEAFF
d_call: NA
v_call: TRBV12-3/TRBV12-4
j_call: TRBJ1-1

cdr3_aa: CASSQVSQRETQYF
d_call: NA
v_call: TRBV4-1
j_call: TRBJ2-5

cdr3_aa: CASSIDPTWGQGPYQPQHF
d_call: NA
v_call: TRBV19
j_call: TRBJ1-5